This is a list of T cell receptor beta chains from one sample in a study of T cells in Graves' hyperthyroidism and ophthalmopathy. TCRdb recomputed calls from the multiplex PCR reads with MiXCR, one row per CDR3 protein. The data contain approximately 600,000 distinct CDR3 sequences, around 14% of them singletons. Sequencing used blood. All receptors derive from a woman under 30 with Graves' ophthalmopathy. Both conserved end residues are part of each CDR3. The D gene is left open where the match is weak. Some rows have no size entry. The others give once, few or many, or a class for an expanded clone.

TRBD1 | many | TRBJ2-3 | TRBV18 | CASSPRDRRTTDTQYF | TGTGCCAGCTCCCCCCGGGACAGGCGAACCACAGATACGCAGTATTTT
TRBD2 | many | TRBJ2-1 | TRBV12-3/TRBV12-4 | CASNTQRGYNEQFF | TGTGCCAGCAATACCCAGCGGGGGTACAATGAGCAGTTCTTC
TRBD1 | - | TRBJ2-7 | TRBV20-1 | CSALYRGKPYEQYF | TGCAGTGCGTTATACAGGGGGAAGCCCTACGAGCAGTACTTC
- | many | TRBJ2-3 | TRBV3-1 | CASSQGAAGTDTQYF | TGTGCCAGCAGCCAAGGGGCAGCAGGCACAGATACGCAGTATTTT
- | many | TRBJ1-1 | TRBV20-1 | CSVAAGAVGTEAFF | TGCAGTGTAGCGGCCGGGGCCGTGGGAACTGAAGCTTTCTTT
- | many | TRBJ2-7 | TRBV6-5 | CASSSSRGPSGGLYEQYF | TGTGCCAGCAGTTCCTCTCGGGGGCCCTCCGGCGGACTGTACGAGCAGTACTTC
TRBD1 | many | TRBJ1-1 | TRBV11-2 | CASSPRTLGQGVYTEAFF | TGTGCCAGCAGCCCTAGAACCCTGGGACAGGGGGTTTATACTGAAGCTTTCTTT
TRBD1 | - | TRBJ1-2 | TRBV7-2 | CASSLGQGRDYGYTF | TGTGCCAGCAGCTTGGGACAGGGGAGGGACTATGGCTACACCTTC
- | few | TRBJ2-7 | TRBV4-1 | CASSQGGSSPYEQYF | TGCGCCAGCAGCCAAGGGGGTAGCTCTCCCTACGAGCAGTACTTC
- | many | TRBJ2-5 | TRBV28 | CASSLEGQPEETQYF | TGTGCCAGCAGTTTGGAGGGACAGCCGGAAGAGACCCAGTACTTC
TRBD2 | many | TRBJ2-2 | TRBV5-1 | CASQERGNTGELFF | TGCGCCAGTCAAGAGCGGGGTAACACCGGGGAGCTGTTTTTT
- | many | TRBJ2-5 | TRBV28 | CASSFSVAWETQYF | TGTGCCAGCAGTTTTAGTGTGGCTTGGGAGACCCAGTACTTC
- | - | TRBJ2-7 | TRBV6-5 | CASSYAASDAPGYEQYF | TGTGCCAGCAGTTACGCAGCCTCGGACGCGCCTGGCTACGAGCAGTACTTC
- | many | TRBJ1-1 | TRBV30 | CAWSGLALNTEAFF | TGTGCCTGGAGTGGTCTGGCCCTGAACACTGAAGCTTTCTTT
TRBD2 | - | TRBJ2-7 | TRBV9 | CASSVGLAGEYEQYF | TGTGCCAGCAGCGTTGGCCTAGCGGGAGAATACGAGCAGTACTTC
- | many | TRBJ1-1 | TRBV2 | CASRSGNTEAFF | TGTGCCAGCAGATCGGGCAACACTGAAGCTTTCTTT
- | many | TRBJ1-2 | TRBV10-2 | CASSESQMLYGYTF | TGCGCCAGCAGTGAATCACAGATGCTCTATGGCTACACCTTC
- | - | TRBJ2-1 | TRBV12-3/TRBV12-4 | CACAGWGNPYNEQFF | TGTGCCTGCGCCGGGTGGGGGAACCCTTACAATGAGCAGTTCTTC
TRBD1 | - | TRBJ2-4 | TRBV10-3 | CAISDDRGYIQYF | TGTGCCATCAGTGACGACAGGGGATACATTCAGTACTTC
TRBD1 | many | TRBJ2-4 | TRBV7-8 | CASSSNRGLAKNIQYF | TGTGCCAGCAGCTCAAACAGGGGGCTAGCCAAAAACATTCAGTACTTC
- | - | TRBJ1-6 | TRBV5-6 | CASSFGRDYNSPLHF | TGTGCCAGCAGCTTCGGCAGAGACTATAATTCACCCCTCCACTTT
TRBD2 | - | TRBJ2-7 | TRBV4-2 | CASSQGELAGGSYEQYF | TGTGCCAGCAGCCAAGGAGAACTAGCGGGAGGCTCCTACGAGCAGTACTTC
TRBD1 | many | TRBJ2-1 | TRBV12-3/TRBV12-4 | CASSGTGSWDEQFF | TGTGCCAGCAGTGGGACAGGGTCCTGGGATGAGCAGTTCTTC
TRBD1 | few | TRBJ2-5 | TRBV5-1 | CASSFGTARQETQYF | TGCGCCAGCAGCTTCGGGACAGCAAGACAAGAGACCCAGTACTTC
TRBD2 | - | TRBJ2-7 | TRBV20-1 | CSARDLAGVGEQYF | TGCAGTGCTAGGGACCTAGCGGGAGTGGGCGAGCAGTACTTC
TRBD1 | - | TRBJ2-7 | TRBV6-2/TRBV6-3 | CASSYEDRGSYEQYF | TGTGCCAGCAGTTACGAGGACAGGGGATCCTACGAGCAGTACTTC
TRBD1 | - | TRBJ1-1 | TRBV6-1 | CASSTGVGGAFF | TGTGCCAGCAGCACAGGGGTCGGTGGGGCTTTCTTT
TRBD2 | few | TRBJ2-3 | TRBV24-1 | CATSGYGPKRETRTDTQYF | TGTGCCACCAGTGGGTACGGACCTAAGCGGGAGACGAGAACAGATACGCAGTATTTT
TRBD1 | - | TRBJ2-1 | TRBV20-1 | CSAREGQGLYNEQFF | TGCAGTGCTAGAGAGGGACAGGGTCTCTACAATGAGCAGTTCTTC
TRBD1 | few | TRBJ1-2 | TRBV28 | CASSPAGQGNYGYTF | TGTGCCAGCAGTCCAGCGGGACAGGGCAACTATGGCTACACCTTC
- | many | TRBJ1-5 | TRBV27 | CASSLRGGFSNQPQHF | TGTGCCAGCAGTTTGAGGGGAGGGTTTAGCAATCAGCCCCAGCATTTT
TRBD2 | few | TRBJ2-7 | TRBV13 | CASSLGSGRASYYEQYF | TGTGCCAGCAGCTTAGGGAGCGGGAGGGCCTCATACTACGAGCAGTACTTC
- | few | TRBJ1-2 | TRBV29-1 | CSVAPDGYTF | TGCAGCGTTGCCCCCGATGGCTACACCTTC
- | once | TRBJ1-2 | TRBV18 | CASSSGEGYYGYTF | TGTGCCAGCTCGTCAGGGGAGGGATACTATGGCTACACCTTC
TRBD1 | many | TRBJ1-2 | TRBV4-1 | CASSQVQGANYGYTF | TGCGCCAGCAGCCAAGTACAGGGGGCAAACTATGGCTACACCTTC
TRBD1 | - | TRBJ1-1 | TRBV10-1 | CASRGGGKDRDSKDDTEAFF | TGCGCCAGCAGGGGGGGGGGCAAAGACCGGGACAGCAAAGATGACACTGAAGCTTTCTTT
- | - | TRBJ2-6 | TRBV20-1 | CSASWGSSGANVLTF | TGCAGTGCTAGTTGGGGGAGCTCTGGGGCCAACGTCCTGACTTTC
- | many | TRBJ2-5 | TRBV28 | CASSPPDAYQETQYF | TGTGCCAGCAGTCCCCCGGACGCCTACCAAGAGACCCAGTACTTC
- | few | TRBJ2-5 | TRBV10-2 | CASSESRVVGETQYF | TGCGCCAGCAGTGAGTCGAGGGTAGTCGGGGAGACCCAGTACTTC
- | few | TRBJ2-7 | TRBV29-1 | CSVEFPTSYEQYF | TGCAGCGTTGAATTCCCAACGAGCTACGAGCAGTACTTC
- | many | TRBJ2-7 | TRBV7-9 | CASSFTSFASYEQYF | TGTGCCAGCAGCTTCACATCGTTCGCCTCCTACGAGCAGTACTTC
TRBD2 | many | TRBJ2-7 | TRBV20-1 | CSASRTGTSGVYEQYF | TGCAGTGCTTCACGTACCGGGACTAGCGGCGTCTACGAGCAGTACTTC
- | few | TRBJ2-1 | TRBV14 | CASSQAGTRRWNEQFF | TGTGCCAGCAGCCAGGCCGGGACCCGCAGGTGGAATGAGCAGTTCTTC
- | many | TRBJ2-3 | TRBV7-9 | CASSFAFASPGDTQYF | TGTGCCAGCAGCTTCGCGTTTGCTTCTCCGGGAGATACGCAGTATTTT
TRBD1 | - | TRBJ2-4 | TRBV28 | CASSGITGTGGAKNIQYF | TGTGCCAGCAGTGGCATTACCGGGACAGGGGGAGCCAAAAACATTCAGTACTTC
- | many | TRBJ1-6 | TRBV7-8 | CASSFDKNNSPLHF | TGTGCCAGCAGCTTCGATAAGAATAATTCACCCCTCCACTTT
TRBD1 | many | TRBJ2-3 | TRBV29-1 | CSVEDGRLTGRTDTQYF | TGCAGCGTTGAAGATGGGCGGTTGACAGGGCGGACAGATACGCAGTATTTT
TRBD1 | - | TRBJ1-2 | TRBV19 | CASTPGQGYYGYTF | TGTGCCAGTACCCCCGGACAGGGGTACTATGGCTACACCTTC
- | - | TRBJ1-3 | TRBV19 | CASSMWGSGNTIYF | TGTGCCAGTAGTATGTGGGGGTCTGGAAACACCATATATTTT
TRBD1 | few | TRBJ2-2 | TRBV6-1 | CASRQGAGGELFF | TGTGCCAGCAGACAGGGGGCAGGCGGGGAGCTGTTTTTT
TRBD2 | - | TRBJ2-7 | TRBV6-2/TRBV6-3 | CASSDGTSGRQRPYEQYF | TGTGCCAGCAGTGACGGGACTAGCGGGAGGCAGAGACCCTACGAGCAGTACTTC
TRBD1 | few | TRBJ2-1 | TRBV6-1 | CASKPGTGGGYEQFF | TGTGCCAGCAAACCAGGGACAGGGGGAGGGTATGAGCAGTTCTTC
- | many | TRBJ1-4 | TRBV29-1 | CSVPEPRARANEKLFF | TGCAGCGTTCCAGAACCCAGGGCCAGGGCTAATGAAAAACTGTTTTTT